The rows below give T cell receptor beta chains drawn from one sample of a study of T cell clones after liver transplantation. The method was immunoSEQ multiplex PCR; TCRdb's version includes in-frame clones alone and lacks a portion of them. The sample has around 97,000 clones; roughly four fifths are singletons. The sequenced sample was CD4+ T cells from blood, obtained 45 to 50 months after liver transplant. The origin of the receptors is a human patient who received a liver transplant. Some of the T cells might come from the graft donor. CDR3s leave out the opening cysteine and the closing phenylalanine or tryptophan. Only part of the rows carry a size: once, few, many, or a class if the clone is expanded.

CDR3aa,v_gene,abundance
ASSERASSGYEQY,TRBV2,NA
ASSKSRGETDTQY,TRBV19,NA
AWGAGVPYNEQF,TRBV30,NA
ASSEAGTGANVLT,TRBV6-1,NA
ASGPTSYNEQF,TRBV12-5,NA
ASSPDSPTGHKENEKLF,TRBV18,NA
ASKSGGANSETQY,TRBV5-1,NA
ASQPSGRNTGELF,TRBV25-1,NA
ASSAGTGMPYEQY,TRBV5-4,NA
ASSSTGNYGYT,TRBV7-9,NA
ASSHPQGKYEQY,TRBV11-1,NA
ASSFTDDQPQH,TRBV27,NA
ASSLVNMGLLEGYT,TRBV5-5,NA
SAAWGDEQF,TRBV20-1,NA
ASSFIRDRGGNQPQH,TRBV28,NA
ASSTLAGIWDSKNIQY,TRBV19,once
ASRTPLAKNIQY,TRBV2,NA
ASSRPGTYGYT,TRBV7-9,NA
TSSQAPSSGGFYEQY,TRBV1,NA
ASSLLGVKDGYT,TRBV5-1,NA
AISGTTLSTDTQY,TRBV10-3,NA
ASSSGLVGQETQY,TRBV5-4,NA
ATSRAGRARNTGELF,TRBV15,NA
ASSRGQGLRSQETQY,TRBV7-7,NA
ASSPASREKLF,TRBV18,NA
ATKAPWAF,TRBV28,once
ASSLEKGNQPQH,TRBV4-3,NA
ASSLQGREAF,TRBV28,once
ASSFGTETDTQY,TRBV7-9,NA
ASSLGGSQPQH,TRBV7-2,NA
ASKEGGASEQY,TRBV7-2,NA
ASGSGSYEQY,TRBV5-1,once
ASGSGGNTGELF,TRBV19,NA
ASSQLAGAAYNEQF,TRBV14,NA
ASSTQYSNQPQH,TRBV6-6,few
AWSIRGVSYNEQF,TRBV30,NA
ATRDYRWEQY,TRBV19,NA
ASSKPTGVDTEAF,TRBV9,NA
ASSLGSGSGNTEAF,TRBV7-9,few
ASSPEQGRSYYGYT,TRBV18,NA
ASTTDRVSYNEQF,TRBV19,NA
ASSRGRGSGNTIY,TRBV27,NA
ASSWPSGAGTGELF,TRBV6-6,once
ASSLLRAGSSYNSPLH,TRBV5-6,NA
ASNLADSSYNEQF,TRBV5-1,NA
ASGIETQY,TRBV7-2,NA
ASSLEGLSTDTQY,TRBV4-1,few
ASSPGGTSGVKSYEQY,TRBV5-1,NA